The sequence of this TCR beta chain was determined in a study of beta chain features in type 1 diabetes. The overall study: Examination spanned over 85,000,000 sorted cells from all samples.

Once sorted, every population was more than 98% pure. Findings and limits, study-wide: TCRB CDR3 length was moderately but significantly reduced in all four CD4+ subsets of Type 1 diabetes patients. The naive, central memory and Treg TCRB repertoires showed an apparent similarity that was greater among patients than among healthy donors.

The ends lost 4 bases at V and 1 base at J; junction bases unmatched: 4. The length of the CDR3 is 15 residues. The V gene's germline CDR1 is LGHNA and CDR2 YNFKEQ. A note on this clone: The antigen is not known.

Reverse transcribing all isolated RNA meant expressed TCRB transcripts were sequenced. Sequencing used immunoSEQ multiplex PCR; TCRdb keeps in-frame clones, though not all of them. Seen here are around 140,000 clones, around 9% observed once, and the top ten hold about 0.7%. This rearrangement joins TRBV4-2 to TRBJ2-7; TRBD2 aligns across 10 bases. This sequence originates from a man aged 30 to 39 with type 1 diabetes. The sample comprised central memory CD4+ T cells from blood. CDR3 sequence reads: CASSPRTSGSYEQYF. CDR3 nucleotides: TGTGCCAGCAGCCCCCGGACTAGCGGATCCTACGAGCAGTACTTC.